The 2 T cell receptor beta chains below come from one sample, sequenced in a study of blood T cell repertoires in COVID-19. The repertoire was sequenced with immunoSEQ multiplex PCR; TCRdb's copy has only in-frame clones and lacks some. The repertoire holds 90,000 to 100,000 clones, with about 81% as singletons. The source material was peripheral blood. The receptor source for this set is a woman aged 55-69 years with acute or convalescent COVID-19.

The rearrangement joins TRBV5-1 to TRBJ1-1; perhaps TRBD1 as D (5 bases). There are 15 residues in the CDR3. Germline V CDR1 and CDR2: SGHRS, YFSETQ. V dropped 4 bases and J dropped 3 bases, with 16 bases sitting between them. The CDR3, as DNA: TGCGCCAGCAGCGCGGGACTCGGAGAAGACACTGAAGCTTTCTTT. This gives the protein CASSAGLGEDTEAFF.

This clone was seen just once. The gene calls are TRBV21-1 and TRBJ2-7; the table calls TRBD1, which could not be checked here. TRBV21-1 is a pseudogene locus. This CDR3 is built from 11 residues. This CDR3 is CARGEQGQQYF. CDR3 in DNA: TGTGCCAGAGGTGAACAGGGGCAGCAGTACTTC.